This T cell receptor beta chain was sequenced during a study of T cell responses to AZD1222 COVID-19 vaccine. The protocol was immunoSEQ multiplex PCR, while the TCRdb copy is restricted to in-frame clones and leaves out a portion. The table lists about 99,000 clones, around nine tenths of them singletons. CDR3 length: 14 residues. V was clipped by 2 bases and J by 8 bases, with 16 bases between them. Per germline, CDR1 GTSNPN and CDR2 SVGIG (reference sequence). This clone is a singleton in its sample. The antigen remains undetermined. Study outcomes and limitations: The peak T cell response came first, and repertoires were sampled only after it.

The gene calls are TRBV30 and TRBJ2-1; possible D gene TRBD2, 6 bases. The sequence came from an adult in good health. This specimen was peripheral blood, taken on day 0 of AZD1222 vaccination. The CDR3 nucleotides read TGTGCCTGGAGTAGAGGAGGGCTTGTCTATGAGCAGTTCTTC. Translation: CAWSRGGLVYEQFF.